This TCR beta chain was sequenced for a study of blood T cell repertoires in COVID-19. Profiled with immunoSEQ multiplex PCR; TCRdb holds only in-frame clones, not every one. The repertoire holds 200,000 to 300,000 clones, with roughly 86% as singletons. This clone was seen more than once but under ten times. Participants, roughly 18 to 100 years old, spanned fewer than 30 US areas. CDR3 length equals 13 residues. The germline CDR1 and CDR2 sequences are MNHNS and SASEGT. V lost 2 bases to trimming and J lost 4 bases, with 8 bases between them. The receptor's source is a woman aged 25-40 years with acute COVID-19. Sequenced input: PBMCs or T cells enriched from blood (not recorded which). This chain links TRBV6-1 with TRBJ1-2; D possibly corresponds to TRBD1 (5 bases). CDR3 sequence reads: CASSELGLYGYTF. CDR3 in DNA: TGTGCCAGCAGTGAATTGGGACTCTATGGCTACACCTTC.